The T cell receptor (beta chain) described here comes from a study of cytomegalovirus exposure and HLA in healthy donors. Findings and caveats of the study: Per a prior analysis, the majority of TCR beta V segments were productive roughly 87% or roughly 30% of the time. Highly shared sequence variants in one cluster were likely a sequencing artifact. High sensitivity and specificity were reportedly achieved when the classifier diagnosed cytomegalovirus status.

This clone turned up a few times. Its antigen is unidentified. PCR primers comprised 60 Vbeta and 13 Jbeta primers. Repertoires were generated with immunoSEQ multiplex PCR, while TCRdb's copy carries only in-frame clones and drops some. There are roughly 200,000 clones in the sample; about four fifths occur only once, and about 3.5% lies in the top ten. Germline V gene lookup returns CDR1 SEHNR and CDR2 FQNEAQ (reference sequence). Unmatched junction bases numbered 12, after V lost 4 bases and J lost 8 bases. The CDR3 is 15 amino acids. This clonotype was obtained from a man aged 40-49 years in good health and CMV-seropositive. The V call is TRBV7-9, the J call TRBJ1-1; 8 bases are shared with TRBD1. The material sequenced was PBMCs. The CDR3 region is CASSYSGTGLTEAFF. The CDR3 nucleotides are TGTGCCAGCAGCTACTCCGGGACAGGTCTTACAGAAGCTTTCTTT.